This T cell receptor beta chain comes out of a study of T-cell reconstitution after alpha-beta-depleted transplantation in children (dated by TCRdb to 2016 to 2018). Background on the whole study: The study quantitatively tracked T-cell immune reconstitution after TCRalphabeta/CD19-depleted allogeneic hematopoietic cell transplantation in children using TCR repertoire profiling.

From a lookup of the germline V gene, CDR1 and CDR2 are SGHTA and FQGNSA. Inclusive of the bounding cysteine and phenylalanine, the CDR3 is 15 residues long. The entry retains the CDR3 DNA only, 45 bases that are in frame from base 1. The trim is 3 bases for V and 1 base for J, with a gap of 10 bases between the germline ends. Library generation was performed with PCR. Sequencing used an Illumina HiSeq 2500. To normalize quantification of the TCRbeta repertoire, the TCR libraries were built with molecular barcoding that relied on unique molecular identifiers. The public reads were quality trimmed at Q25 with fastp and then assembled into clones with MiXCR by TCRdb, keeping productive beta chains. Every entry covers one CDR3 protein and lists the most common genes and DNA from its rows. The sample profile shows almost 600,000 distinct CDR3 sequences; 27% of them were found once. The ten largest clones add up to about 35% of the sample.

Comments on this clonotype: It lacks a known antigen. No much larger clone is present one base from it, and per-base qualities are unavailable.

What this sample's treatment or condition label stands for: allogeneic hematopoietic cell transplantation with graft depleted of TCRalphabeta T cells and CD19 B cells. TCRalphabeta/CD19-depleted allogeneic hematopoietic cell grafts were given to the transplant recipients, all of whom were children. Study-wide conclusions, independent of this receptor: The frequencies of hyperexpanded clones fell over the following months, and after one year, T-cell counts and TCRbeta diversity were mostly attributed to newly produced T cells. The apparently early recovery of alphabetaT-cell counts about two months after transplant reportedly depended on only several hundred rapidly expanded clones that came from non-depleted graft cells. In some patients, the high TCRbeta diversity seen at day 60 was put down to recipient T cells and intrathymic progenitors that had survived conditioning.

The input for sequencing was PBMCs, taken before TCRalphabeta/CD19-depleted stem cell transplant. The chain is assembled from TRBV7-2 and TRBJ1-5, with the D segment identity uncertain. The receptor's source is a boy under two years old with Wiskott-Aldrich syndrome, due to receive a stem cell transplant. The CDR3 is CASSLARTSNQPQHF. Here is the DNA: TGTGCCAGCAGCTTGGCCAGGACCAGCAATCAGCCCCAGCATTTT.